This is a list of T cell receptor beta chains from one sample in a study of blood T cell repertoires in COVID-19. Clones were sequenced by immunoSEQ multiplex PCR, and TCRdb holds only the in-frame ones, with some missing. The sample lists around 240,000 clones; around 84% were seen once. The sequencing sample was made of peripheral blood. The source is a middle-aged woman who had recovered from COVID-19. Both conserved end residues are part of each CDR3. D genes are given only for firm matches. Clone size, where shown, is once, few, many, or a class for clones that have expanded.

J,size,D,V,DNA,CDR3
TRBJ1-1,few,TRBD1,TRBV7-8,TGTGCCAGCAGCGAACAGGGGCTGAACACTGAAGCTTTCTTT,CASSEQGLNTEAFF
TRBJ2-3,.,TRBD1,TRBV9,TGTGCCAGCAGCGTAGGAAAAACAGGGGGAACAGATACGCAGTATTTT,CASSVGKTGGTDTQYF
TRBJ1-6,.,.,TRBV30,TGTGCCTGGAGTAAGGCAGGGGTGGACTCACCCCTCCACTTT,CAWSKAGVDSPLHF
TRBJ1-5,.,TRBD1,TRBV28,TGTGCCAGCAGCGATGGACAGGGTAATCAGCCCCAGCATTTT,CASSDGQGNQPQHF
TRBJ2-3,.,TRBD1,TRBV10-3,TGTGCCATCAGTGAGTCCCGGGACAGTGACACAGATACGCAGTATTTT,CAISESRDSDTDTQYF
TRBJ2-7,once,.,TRBV6-2/TRBV6-3,TGTGCCAGCAGTTATGGGAGCAAAGGGAAGAACTACGAGCAGTACTTC,CASSYGSKGKNYEQYF
TRBJ1-5,.,.,TRBV12-3/TRBV12-4,TGTGCCAGCACCGATGGAGGTCAGCCCCAGCATTTT,CASTDGGQPQHF
TRBJ2-2,once,.,TRBV6-5,TGTGCCAGCAGTTACAGCGACGCCGGGGAGCTGTTTTTT,CASSYSDAGELFF
TRBJ1-5,.,.,TRBV12-5,TGTGCTAGTGGTTTGTCAGGGGGCAATCAGCCCCAGCATTTT,CASGLSGGNQPQHF
TRBJ1-1,.,.,TRBV20-1,TGCAGTGCTAGTTCGGGCGGGTCCTTTCGGGGGACTGAAGCTTTCTTT,CSASSGGSFRGTEAFF
TRBJ2-3,.,TRBD1,TRBV5-1,TGCGCCAGCAGCTTGGAGGGGGCCGGAGATACGCAGTATTTT,CASSLEGAGDTQYF
TRBJ1-6,.,.,TRBV6-6,TGTGCCAGCAGTTACGCAGGATACAATTCACCCCTCCACTTT,CASSYAGYNSPLHF
TRBJ1-3,.,.,TRBV6-1,TGTGCCAGCAGTGAAGCGCTGCAGGCCATCTCTGGAAACACCATATATTTT,CASSEALQAISGNTIYF
TRBJ2-2,.,.,TRBV2,TGTGCCAGCAGCATACAGGGAACCGGGGAGCTGTTTTTT,CASSIQGTGELFF
TRBJ1-3,.,.,TRBV7-2,TGTGCCAGCAGCTTGACAACAGGGATAAACACCATATATTTT,CASSLTTGINTIYF
TRBJ2-1,.,.,TRBV1,TGCACCAGCAGCCAATACCCTCGGGACTACCCTGCCTACAATGAGCAGTTCTTC,CTSSQYPRDYPAYNEQFF
TRBJ2-7,.,TRBD1,TRBV7-8,TGTGCCAGCAGCCCCCGGGACAGTAGCTCCTACGAGCAGTACTTC,CASSPRDSSSYEQYF
TRBJ1-5,few,TRBD1,TRBV4-2,TGTGCCAGCAGCCAAGAGGGACAGGGGCCTCAGCCCCAGCATTTT,CASSQEGQGPQPQHF
TRBJ1-2,.,.,TRBV12-3/TRBV12-4,TGTGCCAGCAGTTCGACTCCTAACTATGGCTACACCTTC,CASSSTPNYGYTF
TRBJ1-6,.,TRBD1,TRBV19,TGTGCCAGTAGTAGGGGACAGCAGAATTCACCCCTCCACTTT,CASSRGQQNSPLHF
TRBJ1-5,.,TRBD1,TRBV19,TGTGCCAGTACCCAACCGGGGACAGGGGGTCAGCCCCAGCATTTT,CASTQPGTGGQPQHF
TRBJ2-2,.,TRBD2,TRBV5-1,TGCGCCAGCAGCTTGGGCACCGGGACTAGGATGGGCGGGGAGCTGTTTTTT,CASSLGTGTRMGGELFF
TRBJ2-1,.,TRBD1,TRBV4-1,TGCGCCAGCAGCCAAGGGGAGACAGGGTACCACAATGAGCAGTTCTTC,CASSQGETGYHNEQFF
TRBJ2-3,.,TRBD2,TRBV7-2,TGTGCCAGCAGCCCGGGACTATCTAGCACAGATACGCAGTATTTT,CASSPGLSSTDTQYF
TRBJ1-2,once,TRBD1,TRBV25-1,TGTGCCAGCAGTGAAACCGGGACAGTCTATGGCTACACCTTC,CASSETGTVYGYTF
TRBJ2-2,.,.,TRBV3-1/TRBV3-2,TGTGCCAGCAAGGAGCCGGGGGTCTATGGCGGGGAGCTGTTTTTT,CASKEPGVYGGELFF
TRBJ2-1,.,TRBD1,TRBV7-2,TGTGCCAGCAGCTTCATCCCCCCGGGACAGGGCAGGAATGAGCAGTTCTTC,CASSFIPPGQGRNEQFF
TRBJ1-1,.,.,TRBV5-1,TGCGCCAGCAGCTTGGGGAGGGAGATGGGCACTGAAGCTTTCTTT,CASSLGREMGTEAFF
TRBJ2-6,.,.,TRBV7-2,TGTGCCAGCACCAGCGTACAGGGTTTCTACTCTGGGGCCAACGTCCTGACTTTC,CASTSVQGFYSGANVLTF
TRBJ1-6,.,TRBD1,TRBV6-5,TGTGCCAGCAGACTTCTCGACAGGGTAAAGGCACCCCTCCACTTT,CASRLLDRVKAPLHF
TRBJ1-1,.,TRBD1,TRBV30,TGTGCCTGGAGTCCTACAGGGGGCACTGAAGCTTTCTTT,CAWSPTGGTEAFF
TRBJ2-7,.,TRBD1,TRBV7-9,TGTGCCAGCAGCCCGTTACAGGGGGTCGACGAGCAGTACTTC,CASSPLQGVDEQYF
TRBJ2-3,.,.,TRBV6-4,TGTGCCAGCAGTGCCCTACCTAGCACAGATACGCAGTATTTT,CASSALPSTDTQYF
TRBJ1-2,.,TRBD1,TRBV7-2,TGTGCCAGCAGGTTGACAGGGATGGCTAACTATGGCTACACCTTC,CASRLTGMANYGYTF
TRBJ2-3,.,.,TRBV15,TGTGCCACCAGCAGGAATCAGGGGCTCGCAGATACGCAGTATTTT,CATSRNQGLADTQYF
TRBJ2-5,.,.,TRBV3-1/TRBV3-2,TGTGCCAGCAGCCAGAGAAAACAAGAGACCCAGTACTTC,CASSQRKQETQYF
TRBJ1-2,.,.,TRBV5-1,TGCGCCAGCACCCCGAGGATGGGGCAGGAGGGCTACACCTTC,CASTPRMGQEGYTF
TRBJ1-1,.,.,TRBV6-5,TGTGCCAGCAGTTACTCATCACGGGCTGAAGCTTTCTTT,CASSYSSRAEAFF
TRBJ1-3,.,TRBD1,TRBV5-1,TGCGCCAGCAGCATGAGACAGGGGGCAGAAAACACCATATATTTT,CASSMRQGAENTIYF
TRBJ1-2,.,TRBD1,TRBV4-3,TGCGCCAGCAGCCAGGACAGGGCTCTTAACTATGGCTACACCTTC,CASSQDRALNYGYTF
TRBJ1-1,.,.,TRBV6-6,TGTGCCAGCAGTTCCACACCGTTCACTGAAGCTTTCTTT,CASSSTPFTEAFF
TRBJ1-1,.,.,TRBV6-5,TGTGCCAGCAGACAGGGTCCTGAAGCTTTCTTT,CASRQGPEAFF
TRBJ2-3,.,TRBD2,TRBV29-1,TGCAGCGACGGACTAGCCAACACAGATACGCAGTATTTT,CSDGLANTDTQYF
TRBJ2-3,.,.,TRBV7-8,TGTGCCAGCAGCTTAGACAACACAGATACGCAGTATTTT,CASSLDNTDTQYF
TRBJ1-1,.,.,TRBV29-1,TGCAGCGTTGAGGACAGAATGAACACTGAAGCTTTCTTT,CSVEDRMNTEAFF
TRBJ2-7,.,.,TRBV19,TGTGCCAGTAGTATTGTCTATGTGGGTGACAGACCCTACGAGCAGTACTTC,CASSIVYVGDRPYEQYF
TRBJ1-4,.,.,TRBV19,TGTGCCAGTAGTGGGTCCCCGGGCCGGGGGGATGAAAAACTGTTTTTT,CASSGSPGRGDEKLFF
TRBJ1-2,.,TRBD1,TRBV19,TGTGCCAGTAGTATACAGGGACAGTTCTATGGCTACACCTTC,CASSIQGQFYGYTF
TRBJ1-3,.,.,TRBV7-2,TGTGCCAGCAGCTTAGGCCCGGGCGGGACCTCTGGAAACACCATATATTTT,CASSLGPGGTSGNTIYF
TRBJ2-5,.,.,TRBV7-9,TGTGCCAGCAGCTTAGCGCGGGAGACCCAGTACTTC,CASSLARETQYF
TRBJ1-2,.,.,TRBV6-4,TGTGCCAGGGACCCAGGGTCCGGTGGCTATGGCTACACCTTC,CARDPGSGGYGYTF
TRBJ2-1,.,TRBD2,TRBV6-5,TGTGCCAGCAGTTACTCCCCTGCGGGAGGTGAGCAGTTCTTC,CASSYSPAGGEQFF
TRBJ2-1,.,TRBD1,TRBV20-1,TGCAGTGCTAGTCCAAGATCCGGGACAGTAGACAATGAGCAGTTCTTC,CSASPRSGTVDNEQFF
TRBJ2-5,.,TRBD1,TRBV7-8,TGTGCCAGCAGCTCTGGGACAGGTCAAGAGACCCAGTACTTC,CASSSGTGQETQYF
TRBJ1-6,.,.,TRBV10-3,TGTGCCATCAGTGAGTCGAGAGGAGGGAATTCACCCCTCCACTTT,CAISESRGGNSPLHF